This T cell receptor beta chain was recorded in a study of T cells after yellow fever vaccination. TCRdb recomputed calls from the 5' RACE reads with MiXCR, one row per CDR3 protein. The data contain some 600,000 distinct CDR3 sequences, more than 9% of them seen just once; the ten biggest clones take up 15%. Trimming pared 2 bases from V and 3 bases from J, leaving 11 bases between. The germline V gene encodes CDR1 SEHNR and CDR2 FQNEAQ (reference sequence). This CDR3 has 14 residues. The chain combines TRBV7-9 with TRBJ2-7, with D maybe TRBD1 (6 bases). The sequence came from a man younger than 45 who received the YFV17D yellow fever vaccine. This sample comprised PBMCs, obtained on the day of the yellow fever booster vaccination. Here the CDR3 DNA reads TGTGCCAGCAGCTTAACCACAGGGTTCTACGAGCAGTACTTC. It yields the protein CASSLTTGFYEQYF.